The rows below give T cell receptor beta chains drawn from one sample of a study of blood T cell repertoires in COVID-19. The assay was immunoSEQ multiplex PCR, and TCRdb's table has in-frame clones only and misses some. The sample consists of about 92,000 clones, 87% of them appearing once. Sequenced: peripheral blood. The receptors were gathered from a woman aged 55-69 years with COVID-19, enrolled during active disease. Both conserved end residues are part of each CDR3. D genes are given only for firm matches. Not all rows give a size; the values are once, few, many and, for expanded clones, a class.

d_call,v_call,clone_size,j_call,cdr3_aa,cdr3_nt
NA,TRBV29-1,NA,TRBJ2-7,CSVEVGGGEQYF,TGCAGCGTTGAAGTCGGGGGAGGCGAGCAGTACTTC
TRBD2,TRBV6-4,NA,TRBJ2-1,CASSETGTSLNEQFF,TGTGCCAGCAGCGAAACCGGGACTAGCTTAAATGAGCAGTTCTTC
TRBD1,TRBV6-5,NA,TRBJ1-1,CASSYRTGLNTEAFF,TGTGCCAGCAGTTACCGGACAGGGTTGAACACTGAAGCTTTCTTT
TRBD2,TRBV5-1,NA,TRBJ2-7,CASSPGASGGKTVYEQYF,TGCGCCAGCAGCCCCGGGGCTAGCGGGGGCAAAACCGTCTACGAGCAGTACTTC
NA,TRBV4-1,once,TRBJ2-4,CASSQGGGSIQYF,TGCGCCAGCAGCCAAGGAGGTGGTAGCATTCAGTACTTC
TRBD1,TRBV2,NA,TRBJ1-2,CASSRRQGLGYGYTF,TGTGCCAGCAGCCGCAGACAGGGCCTAGGCTATGGCTACACCTTC
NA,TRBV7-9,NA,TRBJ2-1,CASSPRGLAAYNEQFF,TGTGCCAGCAGCCCAAGGGGGTTGGCTGCCTACAATGAGCAGTTCTTC
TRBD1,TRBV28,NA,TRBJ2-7,CASSSGQPYEQYF,TGTGCCAGCAGTTCGGGACAGCCCTACGAGCAGTACTTC
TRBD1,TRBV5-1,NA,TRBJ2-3,CASSLAVTGLPDTQYF,TGCGCCAGCAGCTTGGCCGTGACAGGGCTACCAGATACGCAGTATTTT
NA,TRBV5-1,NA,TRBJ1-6,CASSLVGTLSPLHF,TGCGCCAGCAGCTTGGTGGGGACACTATCACCCCTCCACTTT
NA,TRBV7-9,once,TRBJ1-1,CASSPMNTEAFF,TGTGCCAGCAGCCCTATGAACACTGAAGCTTTCTTT
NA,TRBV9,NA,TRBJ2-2,CASSVSQGPTGELFF,TGTGCCAGCAGCGTATCCCAGGGGCCAACCGGGGAGCTGTTTTTT
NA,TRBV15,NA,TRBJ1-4,CATSRDGGTEKLFF,TGTGCCACCAGCAGAGATGGGGGGACTGAAAAACTGTTTTTT
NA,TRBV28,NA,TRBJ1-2,CASTVSGTNYGYTF,TGTGCCAGCACTGTTTCGGGGACTAACTATGGCTACACCTTC
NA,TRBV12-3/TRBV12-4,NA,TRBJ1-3,CASSISGGNTIYF,TGTGCCAGCAGTATATCGGGTGGAAACACCATATATTTT
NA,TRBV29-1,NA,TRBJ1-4,CSVEAGYNEKLFF,TGCAGCGTTGAAGCGGGGTATAATGAAAAACTGTTTTTT
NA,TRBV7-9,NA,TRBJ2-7,CASSRQDSYEQYF,TGTGCCAGCAGCCGACAGGACTCCTACGAGCAGTACTTC
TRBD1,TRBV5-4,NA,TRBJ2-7,CASSKGQWEQYF,TGTGCCAGCAGCAAGGGACAGTGGGAGCAGTACTTC
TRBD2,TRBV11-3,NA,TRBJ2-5,CASSNGGARQETQYF,TGTGCCAGCAGCAACGGGGGGGCCCGCCAAGAGACCCAGTACTTC
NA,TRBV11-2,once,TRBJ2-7,CASSPLPRSYEQYF,TGTGCCAGCAGCCCCCTCCCGAGGAGCTACGAGCAGTACTTC
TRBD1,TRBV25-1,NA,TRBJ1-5,CASRDRVNQPQHF,TGTGCCAGCCGGGACAGGGTTAATCAGCCCCAGCATTTT
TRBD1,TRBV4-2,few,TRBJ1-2,CASSQQGGGGYTF,TGTGCCAGCAGCCAACAGGGGGGTGGTGGCTACACCTTC
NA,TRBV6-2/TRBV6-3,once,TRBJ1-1,CASSNGKLAFF,TGTGCCAGCAGCAACGGGAAGTTAGCTTTCTTT
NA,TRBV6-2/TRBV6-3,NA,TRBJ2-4,CASSTPTGLAKNIQYF,TGTGCCAGCAGTACCCCCACAGGCCTAGCCAAAAACATTCAGTACTTC
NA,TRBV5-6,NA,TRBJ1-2,CASSVGQTLSWYTF,TGTGCCAGCAGCGTGGGACAAACGCTGTCTTGGTACACCTTC
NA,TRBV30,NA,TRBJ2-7,CAWSVKIEQYF,TGTGCCTGGAGTGTAAAAATAGAGCAGTACTTC
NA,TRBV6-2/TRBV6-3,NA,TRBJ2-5,CASSYPETQYF,TGTGCCAGCAGTTACCCGGAGACCCAGTACTTC
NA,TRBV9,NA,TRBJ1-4,CASSAPGSNEKLFF,TGTGCCAGCAGCGCCCCAGGGTCTAATGAAAAACTGTTTTTT
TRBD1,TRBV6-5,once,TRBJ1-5,CASSPWTGGNQPQHF,TGTGCCAGCAGTCCCTGGACAGGGGGAAATCAGCCCCAGCATTTT
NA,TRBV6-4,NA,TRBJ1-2,CASRQGVSGYTF,TGTGCCAGCAGACAAGGGGTGTCTGGCTACACCTTC
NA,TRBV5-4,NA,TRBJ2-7,CASSLGGTFPYEQYF,TGTGCCAGCAGCTTGGGGGGGACATTTCCCTACGAGCAGTACTTC
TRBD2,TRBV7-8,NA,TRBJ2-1,CASSPGMRGSKSSYNEQFF,TGTGCCAGCAGCCCTGGTATGCGGGGGTCAAAAAGCTCCTACAATGAGCAGTTCTTC
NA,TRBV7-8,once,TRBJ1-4,CASSLEAATNEKLFF,TGTGCCAGCAGCCTAGAAGCTGCAACTAATGAAAAACTGTTTTTT
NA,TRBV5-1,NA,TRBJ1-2,CASSLGGASRGYTF,TGCGCCAGCAGCCTCGGTGGGGCCTCGCGGGGCTACACCTTC
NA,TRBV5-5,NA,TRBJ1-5,CASSLGPLGGNQPQHF,TGTGCCAGCAGCTTAGGACCGTTGGGAGGCAATCAGCCCCAGCATTTT
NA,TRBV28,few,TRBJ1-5,CASSSGFPSNQPQHF,TGTGCCAGCAGTTCGGGATTTCCTAGCAATCAGCCCCAGCATTTT
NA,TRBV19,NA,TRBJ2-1,CASSRQVRNEQFF,TGTGCCAGTAGTAGACAGGTACGCAATGAGCAGTTCTTC